These 10 T cell receptor beta chains were all obtained from the same sample, sequenced in a study of blood T cell repertoires in COVID-19. Some clones are missing from TCRdb's copy, which holds only in-frame ones; the method was immunoSEQ multiplex PCR. The sample yields some 170,000 clones, 70% to 80% seen once. Material: PBMCs or T cells enriched from blood (not recorded which). These TCRs come from a woman aged 45-59 years who had recovered from COVID-19.

The chain carries TRBV18 and TRBJ1-4; 9 bases are shared with TRBD1. The ends lost 5 bases at V and 8 bases at J; junction bases unmatched: 9. The V gene's germline CDR1 is KGHSH and CDR2 LQKENI. CDR3 length: 15 residues. The CDR3 region is CASSDPGTGNEKLFF. The CDR3 coding sequence is TGTGCCAGCTCAGATCCGGGGACAGGGAACGAAAAACTGTTTTTT.

Only one count was recorded for this clone. The gene calls are TRBV27 and TRBJ2-1; 8 bases match TRBD2. The CDR3 is made up of 15 amino acids. V shed 2 bases and J 7 bases; nucleotides not matched to a gene: 7. The germline CDR1 and CDR2 sequences are MNHEY and SMNVEV (reference sequence). CDR3 residues: CASSLPGLGPNEQFF. The CDR3 coding sequence is TGTGCCAGCAGTTTACCGGGACTAGGACCAAATGAGCAGTTCTTC.

This chain links TRBV19 with TRBJ1-1, with 9 bases lining up with TRBD1. V lost 0 bases, J lost 6 bases, and 8 bases stayed unmatched. Germline V gene lookup returns CDR1 LNHDA and CDR2 SQIVND (reference sequence). The CDR3 extends over 16 amino acids. CDR3 in amino acids: CASSIESDRGRAEAFF. DNA for the CDR3: TGTGCCAGTAGTATAGAATCAGACAGGGGGAGGGCTGAAGCTTTCTTT.

This clone was counted only a few times. The chain combines TRBV6-4 with TRBJ1-1, with D perhaps matching TRBD1 (6 bases). V was trimmed by 5 bases and J by 1 base, leaving 14 bases between them. The length of the CDR3 is 15 residues. Germline V gene lookup returns CDR1 MRHNA and CDR2 SNTAGT. The CDR3 sequence is CASSSTPGANTEAFF. The CDR3 bases are TGTGCCAGCAGTTCAACTCCAGGGGCGAACACTGAAGCTTTCTTT.

The chain employs TRBV11-3 and TRBJ2-2; the D gene is possibly TRBD2 (5 bases). V lost 1 base and J 6 bases, leaving 12 bases between the germline ends. Germline assignment: CDR1 SGHNT and CDR2 YENEEA. This CDR3 region has 15 residues. The DNA of the CDR3 is TGTGCCAGCAGCTTAGGAGGGAGTTTCGCCGGGGAGCTGTTTTTT. It specifies CASSLGGSFAGELFF.

This sequence joins TRBV9 and TRBJ2-5; 8 bases agree with TRBD2. CDR1 is SGDLS, CDR2 YYNGEE, per germline. The V gene end was trimmed by 0 bases and the J gene end by 5 bases; junction bases not matched to a gene: 6. The CDR3 covers 15 residues. The CDR3 here is CASSVGTSSRETQYF. DNA of the CDR3: TGTGCCAGCAGCGTAGGGACTAGCTCTCGGGAGACCCAGTACTTC. Full variable domain (outside the CDR3, taken from reference TRBV9 and TRBJ2-5): DSGVTQTPKHLITATGQRVTLRCSPRSGDLSVYWYQQSLDQGLQFLIQYYNGEERAKGNILERFSAQQFPDLHSELNLSSLELGDSALYFCASSVGTSSRETQYFGPGTRLLVL.

The chain recombines TRBV6-1 with TRBJ2-7; 12 positions agree with TRBD2. Germline CDR1 and CDR2: MNHNS and SASEGT. The ends lost 3 bases at V and 4 bases at J; junction bases unmatched: 4. The CDR3 loop spans 15 amino acids. CDR3 sequence: CASSDQTSGRYEQYF. Written as DNA, the CDR3 is TGTGCCAGCAGTGACCAGACTAGCGGGAGATACGAGCAGTACTTC.

This clone was detected many times. The rearrangement links TRBV5-6 to TRBJ1-2, with 8 bases that match TRBD1. The CDR3 spans 13 residues. Germline trimming cut 0 bases from V and 7 bases from J; bases unmatched to any gene: 2. The germline gives CDR1 SGHDT, CDR2 YYEEEE. The DNA of the CDR3 is TGTGCCAGCAGCTTGGCAGGGACAGGTGGCTACACCTTC. Residues: CASSLAGTGGYTF.

The chain joins TRBV7-2 to TRBJ2-2, with 9 bases identical to TRBD1. This CDR3 has 15 residues. From germline, CDR1 is SGHTA and CDR2 FQGNSA. With 6 bases clipped from V and 1 base from J, the junction kept 3 bases outside the gene matches. CDR3: CASRTGGLNTGELFF. CDR3 in DNA: TGTGCCAGCAGAACAGGGGGCCTGAACACCGGGGAGCTGTTTTTT.

The chain links TRBV11-2 to TRBJ2-3; TRBD1 matches at 9 bases. The CDR3 contains 14 residues. CDR1 is SGHAT, CDR2 FQNNGV, per germline. The V gene end was trimmed by 6 bases and the J gene end by 6 bases; junction bases not matched to a gene: 7. CDR3 protein: CASSLNRGRDTQYF. Here the CDR3 DNA reads TGTGCCAGCAGTCTAAACAGGGGGCGGGATACGCAGTATTTT.